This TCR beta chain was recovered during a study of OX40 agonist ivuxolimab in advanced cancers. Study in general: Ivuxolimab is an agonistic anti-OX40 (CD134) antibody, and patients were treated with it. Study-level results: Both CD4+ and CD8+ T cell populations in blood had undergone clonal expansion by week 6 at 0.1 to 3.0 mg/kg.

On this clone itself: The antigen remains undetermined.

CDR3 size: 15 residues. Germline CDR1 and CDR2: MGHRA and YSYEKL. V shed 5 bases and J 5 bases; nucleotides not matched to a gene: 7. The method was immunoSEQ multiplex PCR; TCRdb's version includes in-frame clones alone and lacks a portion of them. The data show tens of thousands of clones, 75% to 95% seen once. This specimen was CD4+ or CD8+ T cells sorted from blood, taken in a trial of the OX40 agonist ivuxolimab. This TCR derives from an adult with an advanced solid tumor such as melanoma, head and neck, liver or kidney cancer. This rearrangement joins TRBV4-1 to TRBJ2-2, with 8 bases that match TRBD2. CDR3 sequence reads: CASSFSGRVTGELFF. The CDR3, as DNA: TGCGCCAGCAGCTTCTCCGGGAGGGTGACCGGGGAGCTGTTTTTT.